The rows below give T cell receptor beta chains drawn from one sample of a study of blood T cell repertoires in COVID-19. The repertoire was sequenced with immunoSEQ multiplex PCR; TCRdb's copy has only in-frame clones and lacks some. The sample has a few hundred thousand clones, 65% to 90% seen once. Sample: PBMCs or T cells enriched from blood (not recorded which). The receptors originated from a woman aged 40 to 49 with acute COVID-19. Both conserved end residues are part of each CDR3. Fields, in order: clone size, D gene, J gene, V gene, CDR3 protein, CDR3 DNA. D genes are given only for firm matches. Clone size, where shown, is once, few, many, or a class for clones that have expanded.

>.|TRBD1|TRBJ2-3|TRBV5-1
CASSRGQGPTTDTQYF
TGCGCCAGCAGCAGGGGACAGGGACCGACCACAGATACGCAGTATTTT
>few|TRBD1|TRBJ2-1|TRBV15
CATSRNTGVEQFF
TGTGCCACCAGCAGGAACACAGGGGTCGAGCAGTTCTTC
>.|.|TRBJ2-7|TRBV27
CASSLSRGYEQYF
TGTGCCAGCAGTTTGAGCAGGGGATACGAGCAGTACTTC
>.|TRBD1|TRBJ2-3|TRBV9
CASSVGTGSSGSTQYF
TGTGCCAGCAGCGTCGGGACAGGGTCATCCGGGAGTACGCAGTATTTT
>.|.|TRBJ2-1|TRBV7-9
CASSSSQSTASSYNEQFF
TGTGCCAGCAGCTCATCCCAGTCCACCGCAAGCTCCTACAATGAGCAGTTCTTC
>.|TRBD1|TRBJ2-1|TRBV7-9
CASSPRDRGNEQFF
TGTGCCAGCAGCCCCAGAGACAGGGGCAATGAGCAGTTCTTC
>.|TRBD1|TRBJ2-1|TRBV5-1
CASSQDRFKFF
TGCGCCAGCAGCCAGGACAGGTTCAAGTTCTTC
>.|.|TRBJ2-2|TRBV11-2
CASSLGSTGELFF
TGTGCCAGCAGCTTAGGTTCGACCGGGGAGCTGTTTTTT
>.|.|TRBJ1-5|TRBV28
CASTPPIQGSNQPQHF
TGTGCCAGCACCCCACCCATACAGGGTAGCAATCAGCCCCAGCATTTT
>.|.|TRBJ1-6|TRBV5-5
CASSSTTSLSGNSPLHF
TGTGCCAGCAGCTCCACTACGAGCCTCAGTGGAAATTCACCCCTCCACTTT
>.|TRBD1|TRBJ2-7|TRBV24-1
CATSDPRGRALSNTYEQYF
TGTGCCACCAGTGACCCCAGGGGGCGCGCTCTCAGCAACACCTACGAGCAGTACTTC
>.|.|TRBJ1-6|TRBV10-2
CASSESFYSPLHF
TGCGCCAGCAGTGAGTCTTTCTATTCACCCCTCCACTTT
>.|TRBD1|TRBJ1-6|TRBV5-1
CASSLWTGNSPLHF
TGCGCCAGCAGCTTGTGGACAGGAAATTCACCCCTCCACTTT
>.|TRBD2|TRBJ2-1|TRBV10-1
CASSDPGLAESYNEQFF
TGCGCCAGCAGTGACCCCGGCCTAGCGGAGTCCTACAATGAGCAGTTCTTC
>once|TRBD1|TRBJ2-2|TRBV30
CAGGQENTGELFF
TGTGCCGGTGGACAGGAAAACACCGGGGAGCTGTTTTTT
>.|TRBD1|TRBJ1-1|TRBV4-1
CATHPGQGSFEAFF
TGCGCCACCCATCCGGGACAGGGGTCCTTTGAAGCTTTCTTT
>.|.|TRBJ1-6|TRBV14
CASSSTGLESPLHF
TGTGCCAGCAGCTCGACAGGTCTAGAGTCACCCCTCCACTTT
>.|TRBD2|TRBJ2-1|TRBV5-1
CASSAAGARNNEQFF
TGCGCCAGCAGTGCTGCGGGAGCTAGGAACAATGAGCAGTTCTTC
>.|TRBD1|TRBJ1-2|TRBV6-1
CASSQGQGRNYGYTF
TGTGCCAGCAGTCAAGGACAGGGGCGAAACTATGGCTACACCTTC
>.|.|TRBJ2-1|TRBV29-1
CSVEDGGNEQFF
TGCAGCGTTGAAGACGGAGGCAATGAGCAGTTCTTC
>once|.|TRBJ2-2|TRBV5-6
CASSLGSTGELFF
TGTGCCAGCAGCTTGGGTAGCACCGGGGAGCTGTTTTTT
>.|.|TRBJ1-2|TRBV15
CATSSWRGNGYTF
TGTGCCACCAGCAGCTGGCGAGGTAACGGCTACACCTTC
>.|.|TRBJ1-2|TRBV3-1/TRBV3-2
CASSQEGAHGYTF
TGTGCCAGCAGCCAAGAGGGAGCGCACGGCTACACCTTC
>few|.|TRBJ1-1|TRBV19
CASMRGIEAFF
TGTGCCAGTATGAGGGGGATTGAAGCTTTCTTT
>.|.|TRBJ2-7|TRBV19
CASSPTGGTYEQYF
TGTGCCAGTAGCCCGACAGGCGGCACCTACGAGCAGTACTTC
>.|.|TRBJ1-1|TRBV6-2/TRBV6-3
CASSYRFGVGNTEAFF
TGTGCCAGCAGTTACCGTTTCGGGGTGGGGAACACTGAAGCTTTCTTT
>.|.|TRBJ1-6|TRBV20-1
CSASGSSGSSPLHF
TGCAGTGCCAGTGGGAGCTCCGGGAGTTCACCCCTCCACTTT
>once|.|TRBJ1-5|TRBV11-2
CASSLLSNQPQHF
TGTGCCAGCAGCTTACTTAGCAATCAGCCCCAGCATTTT
>once|TRBD1|TRBJ1-4|TRBV28
CASISQGESEKLFF
TGTGCCAGCATCTCACAGGGGGAGAGTGAAAAACTGTTTTTT
>once|.|TRBJ1-1|TRBV12-3/TRBV12-4
CASSLRNTEAFF
TGTGCCAGCAGTCTAAGAAACACTGAAGCTTTCTTT
>.|TRBD1|TRBJ1-1|TRBV4-2
CASSPSGTGTTEAFF
TGTGCCAGCAGCCCATCCGGGACAGGGACCACTGAAGCTTTCTTT
>.|TRBD1|TRBJ2-1|TRBV3-1/TRBV3-2
CASSQDITGQGSAGTNYNEQFF
TGTGCCAGCAGCCAAGATATTACAGGACAGGGGAGCGCCGGAACGAATTACAATGAGCAGTTCTTC
>.|.|TRBJ1-6|TRBV2
CASQMQGYNSPLHF
TGTGCCAGCCAGATGCAGGGGTATAATTCACCCCTCCACTTT
>.|.|TRBJ2-5|TRBV21-1
CASSKGTSGKETQYF
TGTGCCAGCAGCAAGGGTACTAGCGGAAAAGAGACCCAGTACTTC
>.|.|TRBJ1-5|TRBV21-1
CASSPDRDSDSNQPQHF
TGTGCCAGCAGCCCAGACCGGGACAGCGATTCCAATCAGCCCCAGCATTTT
>.|.|TRBJ2-7|TRBV14
CASSPRDKSYEQYF
TGTGCCAGCAGCCCCCGGGACAAGTCCTACGAGCAGTACTTC
>once|TRBD2|TRBJ2-1|TRBV27
CASRQGLAGGYSYNEQFF
TGTGCCAGCCGACAAGGACTAGCGGGAGGATATTCCTACAATGAGCAGTTCTTC
>.|TRBD1|TRBJ2-1|TRBV5-4
CASSLGTGSEQFF
TGTGCCAGCAGCTTGGGGACAGGGAGTGAGCAGTTCTTC
>.|.|TRBJ2-1|TRBV19
CASTDRGSITEEQFF
TGTGCCAGTACCGACCGGGGATCTATCACTGAGGAGCAGTTCTTC